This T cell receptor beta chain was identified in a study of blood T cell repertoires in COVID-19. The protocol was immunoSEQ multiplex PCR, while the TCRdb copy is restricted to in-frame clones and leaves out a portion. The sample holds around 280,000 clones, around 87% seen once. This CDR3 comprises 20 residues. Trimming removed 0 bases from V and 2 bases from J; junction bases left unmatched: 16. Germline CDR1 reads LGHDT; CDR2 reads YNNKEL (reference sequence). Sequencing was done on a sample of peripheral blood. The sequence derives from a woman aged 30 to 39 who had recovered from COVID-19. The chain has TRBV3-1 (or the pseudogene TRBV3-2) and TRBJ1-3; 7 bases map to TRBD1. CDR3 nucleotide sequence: TGTGCCAGCAGCCAAGAAAAAACAGGGGACAACCCCAAGGCTGGAAACACCATATATTTT. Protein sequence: CASSQEKTGDNPKAGNTIYF.